A single sample is the source of the 20 T cell receptor beta chains below, sequenced in a study of human thymus T cells. The table came from immunoSEQ multiplex PCR; TCRdb's copy has only in-frame clones and leaves some out. Of tens of thousands of clones in the sample, about 93% were seen once. The source material was blood. These receptors were collected from a boy under two years old with a congenital heart defect but otherwise immunologically healthy.

This sequence joins TRBV28 and TRBJ1-4, with a weak D call TRBD1 (6 bases). V was shortened by 5 bases and J by 4 bases, with 14 bases between the two germline ends. Germline V gene data show CDR1 as MDHEN and CDR2 as SYDVKM. The CDR3 consists of 15 residues. The CDR3 bases are TGTGCCAGCAGTCTCTTCAGGGACATTAATGAAAAACTGTTTTTT. Amino acid sequence: CASSLFRDINEKLFF.

CDR3 residues: CASSSRGGGNGYTF. In DNA, the CDR3 is TGTGCCAGCAGCTCCCGGGGGGGCGGGAATGGCTACACCTTC. J is TRBJ1-2 and V is TRBV7-8; possible D gene TRBD1, 6 bases. With 4 bases removed from V and 6 bases from J, the gap between germline ends came to 15 bases. CDR1 and CDR2 from the germline V gene are SGHVS and FQNEAQ. This CDR3 has 14 amino acids.

This clone was observed a single time. This chain joins TRBV5-4 and TRBJ2-6, with TRBD1 as a possible D gene (5 bases). CDR1 and CDR2 from the germline V gene are SGHNT and YYREEE (reference sequence). This CDR3 has 15 amino acids. Deletions cut 0 bases from V and 2 bases from J, with 6 bases between. The CDR3 DNA is TGTGCCAGCAGCTTGGGGGGCGCTGGGGCCAACGTCCTGACTTTC. This gives the protein CASSLGGAGANVLTF.

V gene TRBV7-9 combines with J gene TRBJ1-1; 8 positions match TRBD1. Germline CDR1 and CDR2: SEHNR and FQNEAQ (reference sequence). V dropped 3 bases and J dropped 4; count of bases not matched to a gene: 4. This CDR3 region has 14 residues. The chain's CDR3 is CASSLTGARTEAFF. The CDR3, as DNA: TGTGCCAGCAGCTTGACAGGGGCGCGCACTGAAGCTTTCTTT. Complete variable domain (other parts from reference TRBV7-9 and TRBJ1-1): DTGVSQNPRHKITKRGQNVTFRCDPISEHNRLYWYRQTLGQGPEFLTYFQNEAQLEKSRLLSDRFSAERPKGSFSTLEIQRTEQGDSAMYLCASSLTGARTEAFFGQGTRLTVV.

The genes are TRBV4-2 and TRBJ1-1; D unresolved. Trimming shortened V by 1 base and J by 4 bases, and 1 base separated the two germline ends. The CDR3 totals 11 residues. Germline CDR1 and CDR2: LGHNA and YNFKEQ. Here the CDR3 reads CASSQGTEAFF. As DNA, the CDR3 is TGTGCCAGCAGCCAAGGCACTGAAGCTTTCTTT.

The chain carries TRBV7-9 and TRBJ2-7, with a possible D match to TRBD1 (7 bases). The V gene lost 5 bases and the J gene lost 0 bases, with 17 bases spanning the gap. CDR1 is SEHNR, CDR2 FQNEAQ, per germline (reference sequence). This CDR3 has 16 amino acids. The CDR3 coding sequence is TGTGCCAGCAGCCATGGGGGGACAGTGAGCTCCTACGAGCAGTACTTC. Its translation is CASSHGGTVSSYEQYF.

The chain couples TRBV29-1 to TRBJ1-2; D is possibly TRBD1 (5 bases). This CDR3 has 14 amino acids. Trimming pared 1 base from V and 4 bases from J, leaving 13 bases between. Germline V gene lookup returns CDR1 SQVTM and CDR2 ANQGSEA. The CDR3 DNA reads TGCAGCGTTGAAGGGGGGACGCAAGTCTATGGCTACACCTTC. Protein product: CSVEGGTQVYGYTF.

The gene calls are TRBV11-2 and TRBJ2-5; D gene ambiguous. CDR1 and CDR2 from the germline V gene are SGHAT and FQNNGV. Deletions cut 0 bases from V and 1 base from J, with 9 bases between. CDR3 length: 15 amino acids. The CDR3 nucleotides are TGTGCCAGCAGCTTAGAGTCGGCTATCCAAGAGACCCAGTACTTC. Encoded protein: CASSLESAIQETQYF.

The V and J genes are TRBV9 and TRBJ2-3, with D unresolved. The germline CDR1 and CDR2 sequences are SGDLS and YYNGEE. This CDR3 spans 17 amino acids. Trimming pared 4 bases from V and 2 bases from J, leaving 20 bases between. CDR3 residues: CASSPHRGTLITDTQYF. CDR3 nucleotide sequence: TGTGCCAGCAGCCCCCATCGTGGTACCTTAATCACAGATACGCAGTATTTT.

The chain links TRBV29-1 to TRBJ1-1, with 11 nucleotides matching TRBD1. Per germline, CDR1 SQVTM and CDR2 ANQGSEA. The CDR3 is 12 amino acids. The trim removed 7 bases at V and 4 bases at J, leaving 2 bases unmatched. The CDR3 loop reads CSAGTGGTEAFF. The CDR3 nucleotides read TGCAGCGCCGGGACAGGGGGCACTGAAGCTTTCTTT. The full variable domain, in which reference TRBV29-1 and TRBJ1-1 provide the parts outside the CDR3, is SAVISQKPSRDICQRGTSLTIQCQVDSQVTMMFWYRQQPGQSLTLIATANQGSEATYESGFVIDKFPISRPNLTFSTLTVSNMSPEDSSIYLCSAGTGGTEAFFGQGTRLTVV.

The rearrangement joins TRBV4-3 to TRBJ2-7; TRBD1 aligns across 7 bases. Germline lookup yields CDR1 LGHNA and CDR2 YSLEER. The J segment lost 2 bases and the V segment lost 1 base, leaving 2 bases of the junction unmatched. CDR3 length equals 14 residues. The CDR3 nucleotides are TGCGCCAGCAGCCAAGGGCAGGGGGCCTACGAGCAGTACTTC. Residues: CASSQGQGAYEQYF.

This chain joins TRBV19 and TRBJ1-1, with TRBD1 matching over 7 bases. Per the germline V gene, CDR1 is LNHDA and CDR2 is SQIVND (reference sequence). The CDR3 loop spans 17 amino acids. Germline trimming cut 5 bases from V and 1 base from J; bases unmatched to any gene: 13. The CDR3 reads CASSAPYRGAGNTEAFF. The CDR3 coding sequence is TGTGCCAGTAGTGCGCCTTACAGGGGCGCCGGGAACACTGAAGCTTTCTTT.

V gene TRBV5-4 combines with J gene TRBJ1-2; the D gene is possibly TRBD1 (6 bases). The germline V gene has CDR1 SGHNT and CDR2 YYREEE (reference sequence). V was clipped by 5 bases and J by 7 bases, with 15 bases between them. This CDR3 has 13 amino acids. CDR3 coding DNA: TGTGCCAGCAGGGCAGGGGCAAGCAGTGGCTACACCTTC. Amino acids: CASRAGASSGYTF.

The chain joins TRBV28 to TRBJ2-5; D might be TRBD2 (6 bases). Trimming took off 3 bases at V and 2 bases at J, with 19 bases between the two ends. The CDR3 loop spans 17 amino acids. The germline gives CDR1 MDHEN, CDR2 SYDVKM. CDR3 residues: CASSFPGVAVLQETQYF. DNA of the CDR3: TGTGCCAGCAGTTTCCCGGGGGTAGCGGTACTTCAAGAGACCCAGTACTTC.

The rearrangement uses TRBV11-2 and TRBJ2-7; D gene ambiguous. The CDR3 length is 13 residues. Germline lookup yields CDR1 SGHAT and CDR2 FQNNGV. Trimming took off 3 bases at V and 2 bases at J, with 8 bases between the two ends. The chain's CDR3 is CASSLKPTYEQYF. The CDR3 nucleotides are TGTGCCAGCAGCTTGAAGCCTACCTACGAGCAGTACTTC.

The rearrangement uses TRBV10-3 and TRBJ2-1; the match to TRBD2 covers 7 bases. CDR3 size: 13 residues. In germline, CDR1 is ENHRY, CDR2 SYGVKD. Trimming removed 4 bases from V and 10 bases from J; junction bases left unmatched: 7. The CDR3 nucleotides read TGTGCCATCAGTGCGACTAGCCGCAACGAGCAGTTCTTC. This encodes CAISATSRNEQFF.

The rearrangement uses TRBV7-2 and TRBJ2-3; D is possibly TRBD2 (6 bases). This CDR3 region has 15 residues. The V end lost 5 bases, the J end lost 2 bases, and 14 bases lay between the germline ends. The germline CDR1 and CDR2 sequences are SGHTA and FQGNSA. Here the CDR3 DNA reads TGTGCCAGCAGCCCCCGGACTACCTACACAGATACGCAGTATTTT. It codes for CASSPRTTYTDTQYF. The variable domain in full, with the rest retrieved from reference TRBV7-2 and TRBJ2-3, is GAGVSQSPSNKVTEKGKDVELRCDPISGHTALYWYRQSLGQGLEFLIYFQGNSAPDKSGLPSDRFSAERTGGSVSTLTIQRTQQEDSAVYLCASSPRTTYTDTQYFGPGTRLTVL.

V gene TRBV7-9 combines with J gene TRBJ2-5; 8 nucleotides align to TRBD2. V lost 0 bases, J lost 7 bases, and 1 base stayed unmatched. This CDR3 has 13 residues. The germline V gene encodes CDR1 SEHNR and CDR2 FQNEAQ (reference sequence). The CDR3: CASSLATSGTQYF. DNA of the CDR3: TGTGCCAGCAGCTTAGCCACTAGCGGGACCCAGTACTTC.

Here the CDR3 DNA reads TGTGCCAGCAGCAGATATGGGGAGCTGTTTTTT. This translates into CASSRYGELFF. The chain couples TRBV6-1 to TRBJ2-2, with D uncertain. Germline V gene sequence: CDR1 MNHNS, CDR2 SASEGT. The CDR3 consists of 11 residues. Trimming pared 6 bases from V and 8 bases from J, leaving 7 bases between.

V usage is TRBV6-1 and J usage is TRBJ1-2; a weak D match, TRBD1 (6 bases). Trimming pared 2 bases from V and 7 bases from J, leaving 14 bases between. Germline V gene data show CDR1 as MNHNS and CDR2 as SASEGT. This CDR3 is built from 14 residues. The CDR3 nucleotides read TGTGCCAGCAGTGAACATACAGGGATTAGTGGCTACACCTTC. This sequence encodes CASSEHTGISGYTF.